The present T cell receptor (beta chain) was sequenced within a study of CD8 T cells in Susac syndrome. The wider study: The Susac syndrome patients were therapy-naive, on corticosteroids, or on intravenous immunoglobulin alone at blood draw.

Patients having Susac syndrome satisfied recently defined diagnostic criteria for definite or probable disease. The V gene lost 4 bases and the J gene lost 3 bases, with 13 bases spanning the gap. The CDR3 length is 14 residues. The V gene's germline CDR1 is SGDLS and CDR2 YYNGEE. It was with random hexamers that 0.5 to 1 ug RNA was reverse transcribed. TCR beta CDR3 was amplified by immunoSEQ multiplex PCR. This amplification extended across 54 Vbeta and 13 Jbeta segments. TCRdb processed the immunoSEQ multiplex PCR reads anew with MiXCR; each CDR3 protein has one entry. The data hold 75,000 or so distinct CDR3 sequences, with about 93% observed a single time.

Sequenced material: CD8+ T cells from PBMCs. The chain couples TRBV9 to TRBJ1-1; D remains unclear. The clonotype comes from a human donor with Susac syndrome. The CDR3 DNA follows: TGTGCCAGCAGCCCTCGTCCCGGCTACACTGAAGCTTTCTTT. It yields the protein CASSPRPGYTEAFF.